Sequencing of this T cell receptor (beta chain) was carried out in a study of control samples from healthy donors and cancer patients. CDR3 length: 13 amino acids. Germline CDR1 is SGHDN and CDR2 is FVKESK. Trimming removed 1 base from V and 6 bases from J, with 9 bases in between. Produced via immunoSEQ multiplex PCR; TCRdb's table is partial and in-frame only. Here the sample spans some 200,000 clones, about 93% being singletons. Comment on this clone: The same CDR3 arises from other DNA sequences in this sample as well.

The sample consisted of blood. This sequence was found in a man aged 45-65 years in good health. The chain employs TRBV14 and TRBJ1-2; D is ambiguous. CDR3 bases: TGTGCCAGCAGCCAAGCTGGCGTTCATGGCTACACCTTC. Encoded protein: CASSQAGVHGYTF. The variable domain in full, completed from reference TRBV14 and TRBJ1-2, reads EAGVTQFPSHSVIEKGQTVTLRCDPISGHDNLYWYRRVMGKEIKFLLHFVKESKQDESGMPNNRFLAERTGGTYSTLKVQPAELEDSGVYFCASSQAGVHGYTFGSGTRLTVV.